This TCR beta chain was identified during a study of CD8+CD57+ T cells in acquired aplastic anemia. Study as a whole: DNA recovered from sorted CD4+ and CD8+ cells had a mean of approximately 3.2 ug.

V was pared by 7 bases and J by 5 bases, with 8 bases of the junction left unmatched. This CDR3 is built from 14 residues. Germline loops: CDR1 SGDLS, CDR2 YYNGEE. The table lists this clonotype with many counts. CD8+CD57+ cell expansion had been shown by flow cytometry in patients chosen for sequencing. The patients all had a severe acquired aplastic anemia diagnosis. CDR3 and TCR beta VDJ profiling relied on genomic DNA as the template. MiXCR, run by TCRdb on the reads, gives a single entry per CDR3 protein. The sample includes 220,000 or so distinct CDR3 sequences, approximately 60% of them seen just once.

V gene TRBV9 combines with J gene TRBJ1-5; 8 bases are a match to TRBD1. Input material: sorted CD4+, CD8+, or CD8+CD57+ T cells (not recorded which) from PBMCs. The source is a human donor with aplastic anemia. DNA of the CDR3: TGTGCCAGCGGTCCGGGACAGGTTTATCAGCCCCAGCATTTT. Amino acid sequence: CASGPGQVYQPQHF.